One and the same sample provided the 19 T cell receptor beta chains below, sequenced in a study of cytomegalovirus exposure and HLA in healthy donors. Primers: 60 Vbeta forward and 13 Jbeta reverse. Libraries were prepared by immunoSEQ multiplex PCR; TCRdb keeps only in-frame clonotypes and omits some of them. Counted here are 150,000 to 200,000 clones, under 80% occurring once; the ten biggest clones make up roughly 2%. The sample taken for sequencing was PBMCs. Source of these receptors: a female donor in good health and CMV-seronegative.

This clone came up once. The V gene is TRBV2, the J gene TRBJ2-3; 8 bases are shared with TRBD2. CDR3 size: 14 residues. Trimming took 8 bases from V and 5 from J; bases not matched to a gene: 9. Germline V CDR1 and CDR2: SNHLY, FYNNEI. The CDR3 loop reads CASPPGGRQDTQYF. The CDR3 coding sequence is TGTGCCAGCCCTCCGGGGGGGCGGCAAGATACGCAGTATTTT.

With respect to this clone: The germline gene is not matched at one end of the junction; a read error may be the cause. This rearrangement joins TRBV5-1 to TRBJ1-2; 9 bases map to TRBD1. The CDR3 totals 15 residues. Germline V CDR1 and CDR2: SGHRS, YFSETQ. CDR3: CASSSPDTGGVGYTF. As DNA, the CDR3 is TGCGCCAGTAGCTCCCCCGATACAGGGGGCGTCGGCTACACCTTC.

CDR3 DNA sequence: TGCGCCAGCGGACTAGCGGGGTCGAATACGCAGTATTTT. Residues: CASGLAGSNTQYF. This chain connects TRBV10-1 to TRBJ2-3, with 12 nucleotides matching TRBD2. The CDR3 covers 13 residues. Germline trimming cut 8 bases from V and 7 bases from J; bases unmatched to any gene: 4. Per the germline V gene, CDR1 is WNHNN and CDR2 is SYGVQD (reference sequence).

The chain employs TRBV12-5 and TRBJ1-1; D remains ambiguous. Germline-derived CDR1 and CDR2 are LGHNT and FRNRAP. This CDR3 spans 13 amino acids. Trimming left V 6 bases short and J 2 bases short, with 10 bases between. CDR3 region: CASGLKPNTEAFF. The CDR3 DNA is TGTGCTAGTGGCCTCAAGCCAAACACTGAAGCTTTCTTT. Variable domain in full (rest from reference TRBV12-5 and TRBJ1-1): DARVTQTPRHKVTEMGQEVTMRCQPILGHNTVFWYRQTMMQGLELLAYFRNRAPLDDSGMPKDRFSAEMPDATLATLKIQPSEPRDSAVYFCASGLKPNTEAFFGQGTRLTVV.

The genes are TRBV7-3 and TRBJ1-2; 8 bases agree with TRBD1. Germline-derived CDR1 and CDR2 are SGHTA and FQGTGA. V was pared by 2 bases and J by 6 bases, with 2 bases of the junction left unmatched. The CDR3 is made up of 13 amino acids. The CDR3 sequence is CASSLRQGHGYTF. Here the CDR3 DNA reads TGTGCCAGCAGCTTACGACAGGGGCATGGCTACACCTTC.

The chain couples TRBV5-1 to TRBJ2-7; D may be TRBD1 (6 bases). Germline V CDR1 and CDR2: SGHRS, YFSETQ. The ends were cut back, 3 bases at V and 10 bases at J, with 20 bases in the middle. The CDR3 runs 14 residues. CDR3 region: CASSSPDSFYSQYF. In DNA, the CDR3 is TGCGCCAGCAGCTCGCCGGACAGTTTTTACAGTCAGTACTTC.

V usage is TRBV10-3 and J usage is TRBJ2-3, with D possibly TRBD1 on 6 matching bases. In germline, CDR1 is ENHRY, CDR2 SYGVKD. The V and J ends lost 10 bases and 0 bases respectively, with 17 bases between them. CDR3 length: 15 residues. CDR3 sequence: CATNVMDSSTDTQYF. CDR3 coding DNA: TGTGCCACCAACGTAATGGACAGTAGCACAGATACGCAGTATTTT.

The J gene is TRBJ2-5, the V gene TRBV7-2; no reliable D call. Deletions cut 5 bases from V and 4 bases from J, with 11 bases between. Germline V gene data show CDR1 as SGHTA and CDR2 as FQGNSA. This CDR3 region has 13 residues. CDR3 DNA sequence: TGTGCCAGCAGCCGCCAGGTCCCAGAGACCCAGTACTTC. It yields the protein CASSRQVPETQYF.

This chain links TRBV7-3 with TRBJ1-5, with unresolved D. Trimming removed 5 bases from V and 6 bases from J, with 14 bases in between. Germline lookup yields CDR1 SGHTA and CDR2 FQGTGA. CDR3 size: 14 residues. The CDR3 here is CASSRAGDGQPQHF. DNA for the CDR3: TGTGCCAGCAGCCGAGCAGGCGATGGTCAGCCCCAGCATTTT.

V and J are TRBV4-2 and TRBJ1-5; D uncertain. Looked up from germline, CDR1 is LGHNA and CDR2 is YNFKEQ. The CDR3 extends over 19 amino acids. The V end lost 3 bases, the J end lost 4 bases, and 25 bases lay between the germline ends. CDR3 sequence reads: CASSQVITSDQTENQPQHF. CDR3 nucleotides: TGTGCCAGCAGCCAGGTTATTACCTCGGATCAAACAGAGAATCAGCCCCAGCATTTT.

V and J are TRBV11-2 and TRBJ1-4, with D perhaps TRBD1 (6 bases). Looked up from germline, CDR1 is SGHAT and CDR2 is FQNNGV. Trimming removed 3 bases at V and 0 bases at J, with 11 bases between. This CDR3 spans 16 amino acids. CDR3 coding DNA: TGTGCCAGCAGCTTTACCCAGGGGCCAACTAATGAAAAACTGTTTTTT. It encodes CASSFTQGPTNEKLFF.

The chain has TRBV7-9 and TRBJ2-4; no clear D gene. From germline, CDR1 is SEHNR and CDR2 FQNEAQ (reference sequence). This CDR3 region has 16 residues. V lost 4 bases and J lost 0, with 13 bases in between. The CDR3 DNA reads TGTGCCAGCAGCTCCCAAGCTTCACTAGCCAAAAACATTCAGTACTTC. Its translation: CASSSQASLAKNIQYF.

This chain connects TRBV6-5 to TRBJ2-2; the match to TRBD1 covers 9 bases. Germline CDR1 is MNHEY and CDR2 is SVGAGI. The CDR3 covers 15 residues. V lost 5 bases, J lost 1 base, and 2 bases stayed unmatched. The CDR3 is CASSRDRVNTGELFF. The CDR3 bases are TGTGCCAGCAGTAGGGACAGGGTGAACACCGGGGAGCTGTTTTTT.

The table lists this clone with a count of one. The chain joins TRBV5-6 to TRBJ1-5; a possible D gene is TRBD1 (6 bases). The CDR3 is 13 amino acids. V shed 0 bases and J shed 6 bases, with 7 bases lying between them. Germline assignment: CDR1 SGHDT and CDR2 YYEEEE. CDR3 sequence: CASSLGGGQPQHF. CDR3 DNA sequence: TGTGCCAGCAGCTTGGGAGGGGGTCAGCCCCAGCATTTT.

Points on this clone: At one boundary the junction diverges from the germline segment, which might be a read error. The CDR3: CASSHNTGSARNIQYF. CDR3 nucleotides: TGTGCCAGCAGCCATAATACAGGGTCCGCCAGAAACATTCAGTACTTC. J is TRBJ2-4 and V is TRBV5-4, with D possibly TRBD1 on 6 matching bases. The CDR3 totals 16 residues. Germline CDR1 SGHNT, CDR2 YYREEE (reference sequence).

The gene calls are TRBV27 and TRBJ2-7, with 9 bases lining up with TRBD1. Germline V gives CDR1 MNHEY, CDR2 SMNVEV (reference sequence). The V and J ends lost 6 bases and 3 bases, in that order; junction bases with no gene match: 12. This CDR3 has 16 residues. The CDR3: CASREGWGQGIYEQYF. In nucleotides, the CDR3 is TGTGCCAGCAGGGAAGGTTGGGGACAGGGAATCTACGAGCAGTACTTC.

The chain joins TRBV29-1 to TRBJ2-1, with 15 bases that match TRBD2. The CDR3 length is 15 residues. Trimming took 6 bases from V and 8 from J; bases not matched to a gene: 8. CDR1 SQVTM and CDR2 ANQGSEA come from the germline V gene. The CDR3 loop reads CSVTGTSGGIDEQFF. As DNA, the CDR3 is TGCAGCGTGACCGGGACTAGCGGGGGGATAGATGAGCAGTTCTTC.

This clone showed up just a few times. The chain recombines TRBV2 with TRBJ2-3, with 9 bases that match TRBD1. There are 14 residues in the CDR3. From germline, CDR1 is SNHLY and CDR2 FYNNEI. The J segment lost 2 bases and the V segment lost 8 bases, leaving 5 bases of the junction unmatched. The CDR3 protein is CASLGTGYTDTQYF. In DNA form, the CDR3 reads TGTGCCAGCCTGGGGACAGGGTACACAGATACGCAGTATTTT. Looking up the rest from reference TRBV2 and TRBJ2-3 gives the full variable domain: EPEVTQTPSHQVTQMGQEVILRCVPISNHLYFYWYRQILGQKVEFLVSFYNNEISEKSEIFDDQFSVERPDGSNFTLKIRSTKLEDSAMYFCASLGTGYTDTQYFGPGTRLTVL.

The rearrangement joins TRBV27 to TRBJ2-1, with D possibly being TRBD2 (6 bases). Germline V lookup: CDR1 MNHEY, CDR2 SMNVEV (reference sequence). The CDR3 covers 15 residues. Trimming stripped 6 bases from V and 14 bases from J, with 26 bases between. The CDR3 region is CASSLQGLPPLGKFF. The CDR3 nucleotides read TGTGCCAGCAGCTTGCAGGGACTCCCTCCCCTGGGAAAGTTCTTC.